This is a list of T cell receptor beta chains from one sample in a study of T cell repertoires in urothelial bladder cancer. Assay used: immunoSEQ multiplex PCR; TCRdb lists only in-frame clones, some missing. The table records about 13,000 clones, about 70% of them present only once. The sequenced material came from tumor-infiltrating cells from bladder cancer. Every receptor here comes from a human donor with urothelial carcinoma. Each CDR3 is given with its conserved first and last residue. The order of the fields is V gene, D gene, J gene, clone size, CDR3 protein, CDR3 DNA. The D gene is left open where the match is weak. Size tells how often a clone was seen (once, few, many) or the class of an expanded clone, and some rows leave it out.

v_gene: TRBV30; d_gene: TRBD2; j_gene: TRBJ2-5; abundance: medium-sized; CDR3aa: CAWMSLAGGRETQYF; CDR3nt: TGTGCCTGGATGAGCTTAGCGGGGGGGCGCGAGACCCAGTACTTC
v_gene: TRBV10-3; d_gene: .; j_gene: TRBJ1-3; abundance: .; CDR3aa: CAITSGGSGNTIYF; CDR3nt: TGTGCCATCACTTCCGGAGGATCGGGAAACACCATATATTTT
v_gene: TRBV11-3; d_gene: TRBD1; j_gene: TRBJ2-2; abundance: once; CDR3aa: CASSPNRGLGNTGELFF; CDR3nt: TGTGCCAGCAGCCCAAACAGGGGGCTCGGGAACACCGGGGAGCTGTTTTTT
v_gene: TRBV2; d_gene: .; j_gene: TRBJ1-5; abundance: .; CDR3aa: CASTDGGGLGITQPQHF; CDR3nt: TGTGCCAGCACCGACGGGGGGGGCTTGGGTATAACTCAGCCCCAGCATTTT
v_gene: TRBV5-1; d_gene: .; j_gene: TRBJ1-1; abundance: .; CDR3aa: CASSLGPNTEAFF; CDR3nt: TGCGCCAGCAGCCTGGGACCGAACACTGAAGCTTTCTTT
v_gene: TRBV6-1; d_gene: TRBD1; j_gene: TRBJ1-2; abundance: .; CDR3aa: CASRRTGGGGYTF; CDR3nt: TGTGCCAGCAGGCGTACAGGGGGCGGAGGCTACACCTTC
v_gene: TRBV27; d_gene: TRBD1; j_gene: TRBJ2-7; abundance: .; CDR3aa: CASSLKGDRSYEQYF; CDR3nt: TGTGCCAGCAGTTTAAAAGGGGACAGATCCTACGAGCAGTACTTC
v_gene: TRBV5-5; d_gene: .; j_gene: TRBJ2-2; abundance: .; CDR3aa: CASSFYSGELFF; CDR3nt: TGTGCCAGCAGCTTCTACTCCGGGGAGCTGTTTTTT
v_gene: TRBV28; d_gene: TRBD2; j_gene: TRBJ2-3; abundance: .; CDR3aa: CASSGGLATNTDTQYF; CDR3nt: TGTGCCAGCAGTGGGGGACTAGCGACAAACACAGATACGCAGTATTTT
v_gene: TRBV10-3; d_gene: TRBD1; j_gene: TRBJ1-2; abundance: .; CDR3aa: CAISEGTGGYTF; CDR3nt: TGTGCCATCAGTGAAGGGACAGGGGGCTACACCTTC
v_gene: TRBV30; d_gene: TRBD1; j_gene: TRBJ1-6; abundance: .; CDR3aa: CAWSVGDSNSPLHF; CDR3nt: TGTGCCTGGAGTGTAGGGGACAGTAATTCACCCCTCCACTTT
v_gene: TRBV7-9; d_gene: .; j_gene: TRBJ2-2; abundance: .; CDR3aa: CASSSTSSLTGELFF; CDR3nt: TGTGCCAGCAGCTCGACTAGTAGCCTCACCGGGGAGCTGTTTTTT
v_gene: TRBV7-2; d_gene: TRBD2; j_gene: TRBJ2-5; abundance: .; CDR3aa: CASSFSGASGETQYF; CDR3nt: TGTGCCAGCAGCTTTAGCGGGGCATCGGGAGAGACCCAGTACTTC
v_gene: TRBV2; d_gene: .; j_gene: TRBJ1-1; abundance: .; CDR3aa: CASSVDGGDTEAFF; CDR3nt: TGTGCCAGCAGTGTAGACGGGGGCGACACTGAAGCTTTCTTT
v_gene: TRBV7-2; d_gene: .; j_gene: TRBJ2-1; abundance: .; CDR3aa: CASSSRGGTINEQFF; CDR3nt: TGTGCCAGCAGTTCACGGGGCGGGACCATCAATGAGCAGTTCTTC
v_gene: TRBV5-1; d_gene: TRBD1; j_gene: TRBJ1-3; abundance: .; CDR3aa: CASSLSGTVENTIYF; CDR3nt: TGCGCCAGCAGCTTATCCGGGACAGTCGAGAACACCATATATTTT
v_gene: TRBV19; d_gene: TRBD1; j_gene: TRBJ2-5; abundance: .; CDR3aa: CASRETGVQETQYF; CDR3nt: TGTGCCAGTAGGGAGACAGGGGTACAAGAGACCCAGTACTTC
v_gene: TRBV29-1; d_gene: TRBD1; j_gene: TRBJ2-4; abundance: .; CDR3aa: CSVATGGKNIQYF; CDR3nt: TGCAGCGTCGCGACAGGGGGCAAAAACATTCAGTACTTC
v_gene: TRBV7-6; d_gene: .; j_gene: TRBJ2-5; abundance: .; CDR3aa: CASSLEGGGETQYF; CDR3nt: TGTGCCAGCAGCTTAGAGGGCGGCGGGGAGACCCAGTACTTC
v_gene: TRBV7-7; d_gene: TRBD2; j_gene: TRBJ2-1; abundance: .; CDR3aa: CASSLGTSGGEYNEQFF; CDR3nt: TGTGCCAGCAGCCTCGGGACTAGCGGGGGGGAGTACAATGAGCAGTTCTTC
v_gene: TRBV19; d_gene: TRBD2; j_gene: TRBJ2-1; abundance: once; CDR3aa: CASSVSPTSGFSYNEQFF; CDR3nt: TGTGCCAGTAGCGTCTCCCCGACTAGCGGTTTTTCCTACAATGAGCAGTTCTTC
v_gene: TRBV18; d_gene: .; j_gene: TRBJ2-2; abundance: .; CDR3aa: CASSPGQGSGELFF; CDR3nt: TGTGCCAGCTCACCGGGTCAGGGTTCCGGGGAGCTGTTTTTT
v_gene: TRBV18; d_gene: .; j_gene: TRBJ1-5; abundance: medium-sized; CDR3aa: CASSLGGVGQPQHF; CDR3nt: TGTGCCAGCTCACTCGGGGGGGTAGGTCAGCCCCAGCATTTT
v_gene: TRBV1; d_gene: .; j_gene: TRBJ1-2; abundance: .; CDR3aa: CTSSQDRTAGYTF; CDR3nt: TGCACCAGCAGCCAAGATAGGACGGCAGGCTACACCTTC
v_gene: TRBV5-4; d_gene: .; j_gene: TRBJ1-4; abundance: .; CDR3aa: CASSPSLRAEKLFF; CDR3nt: TGTGCCAGCAGCCCCTCGTTAAGGGCTGAAAAACTGTTTTTT
v_gene: TRBV9; d_gene: .; j_gene: TRBJ2-5; abundance: .; CDR3aa: CASSVTGGETQYF; CDR3nt: TGTGCCAGCAGCGTAACAGGAGGAGAGACCCAGTACTTC
v_gene: TRBV30; d_gene: .; j_gene: TRBJ2-3; abundance: .; CDR3aa: CAWKRLVGGTDTQYF; CDR3nt: TGTGCCTGGAAGCGATTGGTGGGGGGCACAGATACGCAGTATTTT
v_gene: TRBV7-2; d_gene: TRBD2; j_gene: TRBJ2-1; abundance: .; CDR3aa: CASSFLAGGITEQFF; CDR3nt: TGTGCCAGCAGCTTCTTAGCGGGGGGAATAACTGAGCAGTTCTTC
v_gene: TRBV7-9; d_gene: .; j_gene: TRBJ2-2; abundance: .; CDR3aa: CASSPPWQAYTGELFF; CDR3nt: TGTGCCAGCAGCCCCCCCTGGCAGGCTTACACCGGGGAGCTGTTTTTT
v_gene: TRBV11-3; d_gene: TRBD1; j_gene: TRBJ1-6; abundance: .; CDR3aa: CASSLRDRANSPLHF; CDR3nt: TGTGCCAGCAGCTTACGGGACAGAGCCAATTCACCCCTCCACTTT
v_gene: TRBV5-1; d_gene: TRBD1; j_gene: TRBJ1-1; abundance: once; CDR3aa: CASSLGSGGNTEAFF; CDR3nt: TGCGCCAGCAGCTTGGGGTCAGGGGGGAACACTGAAGCTTTCTTT
v_gene: TRBV4-3; d_gene: .; j_gene: TRBJ1-2; abundance: .; CDR3aa: CASSQEGTGGSDYGYTF; CDR3nt: TGCGCCAGCAGCCAAGAGGGGACTGGGGGGAGTGACTATGGCTACACCTTC
v_gene: TRBV19; d_gene: .; j_gene: TRBJ1-2; abundance: few; CDR3aa: CASSMFQGLSGYTF; CDR3nt: TGTGCCAGTAGTATGTTTCAGGGCTTGTCTGGCTACACCTTC
v_gene: TRBV7-2; d_gene: .; j_gene: TRBJ2-3; abundance: medium-sized; CDR3aa: CASTNTDTQYF; CDR3nt: TGTGCCAGTACTAACACAGATACGCAGTATTTT
v_gene: TRBV5-1; d_gene: TRBD1; j_gene: TRBJ2-3; abundance: .; CDR3aa: CASRQGVSTDTQYF; CDR3nt: TGCGCCAGCAGACAGGGGGTCAGCACAGATACGCAGTATTTT
v_gene: TRBV7-3; d_gene: .; j_gene: TRBJ1-1; abundance: few; CDR3aa: CASSPDGLNTEAFF; CDR3nt: TGTGCCAGCAGCCCGGACGGGCTGAACACTGAAGCTTTCTTT
v_gene: TRBV2; d_gene: TRBD1; j_gene: TRBJ2-1; abundance: .; CDR3aa: CASSGGTGGYNEQFF; CDR3nt: TGTGCCAGCAGTGGGGGGACAGGGGGTTACAATGAGCAGTTCTTC
v_gene: TRBV7-6; d_gene: .; j_gene: TRBJ1-1; abundance: once; CDR3aa: CASSRAGNTEAFF; CDR3nt: TGTGCCAGCAGCCGGGCCGGAAACACTGAAGCTTTCTTT
v_gene: TRBV6-5; d_gene: .; j_gene: TRBJ2-7; abundance: .; CDR3aa: CASNPGRGKYEQYF; CDR3nt: TGTGCCAGCAACCCAGGGAGGGGGAAATACGAGCAGTACTTC
v_gene: TRBV7-3; d_gene: .; j_gene: TRBJ1-5; abundance: few; CDR3aa: CASSLNQPQHF; CDR3nt: TGTGCCAGCAGCTTAAATCAGCCCCAGCATTTT
v_gene: TRBV6-1; d_gene: TRBD1; j_gene: TRBJ1-6; abundance: .; CDR3aa: CASSEALRDRRGSPLHF; CDR3nt: TGTGCCAGCAGTGAAGCGCTTCGGGACAGGCGAGGTTCACCCCTCCACTTT
v_gene: TRBV2; d_gene: .; j_gene: TRBJ2-7; abundance: .; CDR3aa: CASSRSYEQYF; CDR3nt: TGTGCCAGCAGTCGGTCCTACGAGCAGTACTTC
v_gene: TRBV27; d_gene: .; j_gene: TRBJ1-2; abundance: .; CDR3aa: CASSLRPSSPYGYTF; CDR3nt: TGTGCCAGCAGTTTACGACCCTCTTCTCCCTATGGCTACACCTTC
v_gene: TRBV7-6; d_gene: .; j_gene: TRBJ1-4; abundance: .; CDR3aa: CASSPFLNEKLFF; CDR3nt: TGTGCCAGCAGCCCCTTCCTAAATGAAAAACTGTTTTTT
v_gene: TRBV2; d_gene: .; j_gene: TRBJ2-7; abundance: .; CDR3aa: CASSVTLGEQYF; CDR3nt: TGTGCCAGCAGTGTTACCCTCGGCGAGCAGTACTTC
v_gene: TRBV18; d_gene: TRBD1; j_gene: TRBJ1-2; abundance: medium-sized; CDR3aa: CASSPKGGASYGYTF; CDR3nt: TGTGCCAGCTCGCCTAAAGGGGGCGCGTCCTATGGCTACACCTTC
v_gene: TRBV7-3; d_gene: TRBD2; j_gene: TRBJ2-1; abundance: .; CDR3aa: CASSIIPRGGVAGEKYNEQFF; CDR3nt: TGTGCCAGCAGCATAATACCCCGGGGTGGAGTAGCGGGGGAGAAGTACAATGAGCAGTTCTTC
v_gene: TRBV4-3; d_gene: .; j_gene: TRBJ2-3; abundance: .; CDR3aa: CASSHQDTQYF; CDR3nt: TGCGCCAGCAGCCACCAGGATACGCAGTATTTT
v_gene: TRBV7-9; d_gene: TRBD1; j_gene: TRBJ1-1; abundance: few; CDR3aa: CASSSPDRGTEAFF; CDR3nt: TGTGCCAGCAGCTCACCGGACAGGGGCACTGAAGCTTTCTTT
v_gene: TRBV5-1; d_gene: TRBD1; j_gene: TRBJ1-1; abundance: .; CDR3aa: CASSPTGSNTEAFF; CDR3nt: TGCGCCAGCAGCCCGACAGGGTCGAACACTGAAGCTTTCTTT
v_gene: TRBV14; d_gene: .; j_gene: TRBJ2-5; abundance: .; CDR3aa: CASSLWTAQETQYF; CDR3nt: TGTGCCAGCAGCCTCTGGACAGCTCAAGAGACCCAGTACTTC
v_gene: TRBV2; d_gene: TRBD2; j_gene: TRBJ2-1; abundance: .; CDR3aa: CASRGLAEYNEQFF; CDR3nt: TGTGCCAGCAGAGGACTAGCTGAATACAATGAGCAGTTCTTC